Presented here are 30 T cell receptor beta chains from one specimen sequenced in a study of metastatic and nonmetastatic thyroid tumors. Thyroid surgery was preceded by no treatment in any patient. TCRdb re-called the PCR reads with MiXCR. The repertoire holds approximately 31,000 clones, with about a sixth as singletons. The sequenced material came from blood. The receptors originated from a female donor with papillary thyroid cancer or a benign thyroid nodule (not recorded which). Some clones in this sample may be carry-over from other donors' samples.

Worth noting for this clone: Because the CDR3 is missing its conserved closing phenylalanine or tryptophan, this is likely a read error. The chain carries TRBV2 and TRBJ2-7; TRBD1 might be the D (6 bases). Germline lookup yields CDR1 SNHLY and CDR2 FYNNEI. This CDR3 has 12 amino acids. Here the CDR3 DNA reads TGTGCCAGCAGGGCAGGGGCCTACCAGCAGTACTCC. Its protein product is CASRAGAYQQYS.

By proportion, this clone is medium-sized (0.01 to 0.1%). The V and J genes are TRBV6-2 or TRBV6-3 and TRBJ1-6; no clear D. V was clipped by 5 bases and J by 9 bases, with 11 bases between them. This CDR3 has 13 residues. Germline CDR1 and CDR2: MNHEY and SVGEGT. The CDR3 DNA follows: TGTGCCAGCAGTACGTACTGGGGTTCACCCCTCCACTTT. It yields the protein CASSTYWGSPLHF.

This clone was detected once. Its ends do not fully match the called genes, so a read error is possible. CDR3 nucleotides: TGTGCCAGCAGCTTAGTGGGTAGCGGGCTGAGCTCCTACAATGAGCAGTTATTC. It translates to CASSLVGSGLSSYNEQLF. J is TRBJ2-1 and V is TRBV11-1; 7 nucleotides match TRBD2. Germline V gives CDR1 SGHAT, CDR2 FQDESV (reference sequence). CDR3 length: 18 amino acids.

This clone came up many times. The CDR3 region is CASSYERDVTGELFF. As DNA, the CDR3 is TGTGCCAGCAGTTACGAGCGGGACGTAACCGGGGAGCTGTTTTTT. The genes are TRBV6-2 or TRBV6-3 and TRBJ2-2, with 7 positions matching TRBD2. After removal of 2 bases from V and 5 bases from J, the junction contained 5 bases not matched to a gene. The germline V gene encodes CDR1 MNHEY and CDR2 SVGEGT. CDR3 length equals 15 residues.

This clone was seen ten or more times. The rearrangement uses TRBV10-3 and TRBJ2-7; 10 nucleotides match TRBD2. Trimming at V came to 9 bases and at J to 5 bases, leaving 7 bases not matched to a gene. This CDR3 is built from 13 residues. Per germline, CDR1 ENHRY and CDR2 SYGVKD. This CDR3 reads CAIAASGSDEQYF. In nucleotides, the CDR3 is TGTGCCATTGCTGCTAGCGGGAGCGACGAGCAGTACTTC.

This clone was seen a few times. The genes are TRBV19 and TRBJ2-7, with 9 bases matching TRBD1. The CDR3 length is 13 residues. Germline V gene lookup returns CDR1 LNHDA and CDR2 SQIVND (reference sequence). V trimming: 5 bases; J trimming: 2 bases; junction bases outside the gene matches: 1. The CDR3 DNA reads TGTGCCAGTAGTCGGACAGGGGCCTACGAGCAGTACTTC. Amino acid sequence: CASSRTGAYEQYF.

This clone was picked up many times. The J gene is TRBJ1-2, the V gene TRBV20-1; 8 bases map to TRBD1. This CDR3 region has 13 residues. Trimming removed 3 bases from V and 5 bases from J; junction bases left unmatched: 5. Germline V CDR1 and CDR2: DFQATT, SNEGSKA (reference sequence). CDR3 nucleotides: TGCAGTGCTAGGGGACAGGCCGTTTATGGCTACACCTTC. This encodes CSARGQAVYGYTF.

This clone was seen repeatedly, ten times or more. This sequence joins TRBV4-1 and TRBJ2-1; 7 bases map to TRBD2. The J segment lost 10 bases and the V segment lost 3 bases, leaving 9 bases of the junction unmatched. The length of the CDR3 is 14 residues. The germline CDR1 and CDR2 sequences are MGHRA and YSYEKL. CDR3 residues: CASSHLAVRDEQFF. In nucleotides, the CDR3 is TGCGCCAGCAGCCACCTAGCGGTCCGAGACGAGCAGTTCTTC.

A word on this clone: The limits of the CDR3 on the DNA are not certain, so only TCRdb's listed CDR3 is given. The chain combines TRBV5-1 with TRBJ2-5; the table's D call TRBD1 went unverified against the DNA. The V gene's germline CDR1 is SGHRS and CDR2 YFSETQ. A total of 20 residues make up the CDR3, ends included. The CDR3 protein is CARSRYAVFWPRPLSYEQYF.

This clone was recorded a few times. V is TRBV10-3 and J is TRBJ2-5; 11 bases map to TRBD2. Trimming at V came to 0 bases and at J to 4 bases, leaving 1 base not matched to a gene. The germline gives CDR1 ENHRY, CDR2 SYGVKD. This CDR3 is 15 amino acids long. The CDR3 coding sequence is TGTGCCATCAGTGAGTCCGGACTAGCGGGAGAGACCCAGTACTTC. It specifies CAISESGLAGETQYF.

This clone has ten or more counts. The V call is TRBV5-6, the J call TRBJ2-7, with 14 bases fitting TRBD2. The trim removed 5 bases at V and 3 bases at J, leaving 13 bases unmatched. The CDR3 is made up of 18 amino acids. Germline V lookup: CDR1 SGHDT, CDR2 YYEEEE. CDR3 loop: CASSSTSGRAKLVYEQYF. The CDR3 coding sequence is TGTGCCAGCAGTTCGACTAGCGGGAGGGCCAAACTAGTCTACGAGCAGTACTTC.

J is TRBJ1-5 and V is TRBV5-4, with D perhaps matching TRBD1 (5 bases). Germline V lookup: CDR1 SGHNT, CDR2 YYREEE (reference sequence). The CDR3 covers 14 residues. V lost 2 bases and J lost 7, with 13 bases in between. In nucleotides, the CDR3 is TGTGCCAGCAGCTTCCAGGGAATCGAGCAGCCCCAGCATTTT. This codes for CASSFQGIEQPQHF.

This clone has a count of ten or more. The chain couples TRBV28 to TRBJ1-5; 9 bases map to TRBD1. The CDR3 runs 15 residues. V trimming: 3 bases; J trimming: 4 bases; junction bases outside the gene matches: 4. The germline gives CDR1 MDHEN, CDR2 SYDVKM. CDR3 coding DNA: TGTGCCAGCAGTTTTGGGACAGGGATGAATCAGCCCCAGCATTTT. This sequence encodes CASSFGTGMNQPQHF.

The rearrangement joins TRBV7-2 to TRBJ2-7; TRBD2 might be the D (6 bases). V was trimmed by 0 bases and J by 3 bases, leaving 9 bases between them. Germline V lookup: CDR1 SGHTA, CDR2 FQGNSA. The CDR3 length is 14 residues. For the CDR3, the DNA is TGTGCCAGCAGCTTAGCGGGCGGGAACTACGAGCAGTACTTC. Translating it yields CASSLAGGNYEQYF.

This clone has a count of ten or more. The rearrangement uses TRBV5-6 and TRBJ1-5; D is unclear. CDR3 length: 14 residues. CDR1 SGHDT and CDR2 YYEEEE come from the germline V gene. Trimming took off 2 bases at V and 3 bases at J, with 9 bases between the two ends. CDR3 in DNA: TGTGCCAGCAGCTTTCGAGGAGTCAATCAGCCCCAGCATTTT. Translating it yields CASSFRGVNQPQHF. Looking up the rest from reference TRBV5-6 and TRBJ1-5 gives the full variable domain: DAGVTQSPTHLIKTRGQQVTLRCSPKSGHDTVSWYQQALGQGPQFIFQYYEEEERQRGNFPDRFSGHQFPNYSSELNVNALLLGDSALYLCASSFRGVNQPQHFGDGTRLSIL.

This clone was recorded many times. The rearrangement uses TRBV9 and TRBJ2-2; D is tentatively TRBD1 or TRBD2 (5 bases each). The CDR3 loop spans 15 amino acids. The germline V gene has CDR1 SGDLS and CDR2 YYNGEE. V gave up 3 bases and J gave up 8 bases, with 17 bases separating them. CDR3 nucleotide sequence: TGTGCCAGCAGCGCCCCGGGAACAGGATTAGGGGAGCTGTTTTTT. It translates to CASSAPGTGLGELFF.

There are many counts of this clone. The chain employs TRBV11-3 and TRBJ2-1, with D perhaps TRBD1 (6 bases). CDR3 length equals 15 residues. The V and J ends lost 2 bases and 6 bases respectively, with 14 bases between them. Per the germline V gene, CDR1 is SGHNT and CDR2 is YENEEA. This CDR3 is CASSLFSIGGNEQFF. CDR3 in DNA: TGTGCCAGCAGCTTATTCTCGATAGGGGGCAATGAGCAGTTCTTC.

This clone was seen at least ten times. Written as DNA, the CDR3 is TGCAGCATTCGGGGGGGCCAAAGATTTAATGAGCAGTTCTTC. It codes for CSIRGGQRFNEQFF. The rearrangement links TRBV20-1 to TRBJ2-1; 8 nucleotides line up with TRBD2. The CDR3 runs 14 residues. The germline V gene has CDR1 DFQATT and CDR2 SNEGSKA (reference sequence).

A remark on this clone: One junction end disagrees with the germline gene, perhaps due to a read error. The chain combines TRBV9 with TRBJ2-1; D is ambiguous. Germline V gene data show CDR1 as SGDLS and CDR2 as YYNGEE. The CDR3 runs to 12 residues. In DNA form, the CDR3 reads TGTGCCAACAGCGAGTTACACAATGAGCAGTTCTTC. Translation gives CANSELHNEQFF.

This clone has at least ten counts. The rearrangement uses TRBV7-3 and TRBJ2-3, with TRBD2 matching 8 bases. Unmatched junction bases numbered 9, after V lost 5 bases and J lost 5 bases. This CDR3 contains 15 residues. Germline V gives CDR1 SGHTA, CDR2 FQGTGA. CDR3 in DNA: TGTGCCAGCAGCCTCCAAAGCGGGGGAAAAGATACGCAGTATTTT. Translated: CASSLQSGGKDTQYF.

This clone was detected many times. CDR3 protein: CASSSNSGPYLTNGYTF. The CDR3 nucleotides read TGTGCCAGCAGCTCTAATTCGGGACCCTATCTGACCAACGGCTACACCTTC. The chain couples TRBV5-4 to TRBJ1-2; a possible D gene is TRBD1 (5 bases). The CDR3 has 17 residues. Per germline, CDR1 SGHNT and CDR2 YYREEE (reference sequence). Deletions cut 3 bases from V and 8 bases from J, with 26 bases between.

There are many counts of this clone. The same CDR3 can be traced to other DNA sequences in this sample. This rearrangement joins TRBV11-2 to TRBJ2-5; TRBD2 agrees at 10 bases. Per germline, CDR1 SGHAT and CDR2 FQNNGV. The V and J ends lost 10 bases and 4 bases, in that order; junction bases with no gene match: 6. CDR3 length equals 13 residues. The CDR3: CAIGTSGIETQYF. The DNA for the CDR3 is TGTGCCATCGGAACTAGCGGGATAGAGACCCAGTACTTC.

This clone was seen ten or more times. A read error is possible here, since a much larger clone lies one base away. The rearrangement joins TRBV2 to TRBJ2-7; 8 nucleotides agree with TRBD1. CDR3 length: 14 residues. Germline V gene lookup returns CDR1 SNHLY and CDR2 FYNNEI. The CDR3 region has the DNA TGTGCCAGCAGTGTAGACAGGGGAGGCTACGGGCAGTACTTC. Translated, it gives CASSVDRGGYGQYF.

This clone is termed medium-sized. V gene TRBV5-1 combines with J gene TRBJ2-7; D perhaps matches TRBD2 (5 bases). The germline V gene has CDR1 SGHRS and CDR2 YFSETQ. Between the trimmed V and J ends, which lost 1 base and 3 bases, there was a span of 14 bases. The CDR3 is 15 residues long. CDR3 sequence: CASSLTSAADYEQYF. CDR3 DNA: TGCGCCAGCAGCTTGACCTCAGCGGCCGACTACGAGCAGTACTTC.

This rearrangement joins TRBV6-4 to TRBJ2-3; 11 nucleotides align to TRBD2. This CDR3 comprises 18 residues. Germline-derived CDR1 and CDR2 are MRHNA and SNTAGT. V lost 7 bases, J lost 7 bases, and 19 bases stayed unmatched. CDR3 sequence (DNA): TGTGCCAGCATCCTTACCGGGACTAGCGGTGGGGGCGCATATACGCAGTATTTT. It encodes CASILTGTSGGGAYTQYF.

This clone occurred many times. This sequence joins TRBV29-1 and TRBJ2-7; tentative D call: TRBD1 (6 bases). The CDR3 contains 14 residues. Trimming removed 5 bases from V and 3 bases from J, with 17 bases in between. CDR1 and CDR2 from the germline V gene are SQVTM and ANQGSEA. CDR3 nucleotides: TGCAGCGTTCGGGGATCCACAGGGATCTACGAGCAGTACTTC. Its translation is CSVRGSTGIYEQYF.

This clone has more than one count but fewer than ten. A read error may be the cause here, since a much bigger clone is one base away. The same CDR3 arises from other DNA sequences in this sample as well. The CDR3 reads CASSLFLLAGRETQYF. CDR3 sequence (DNA): TGTGCCAGCAGCTTATTTTTACTAGCGGGGAGGGAGACACAGTACTTC. The rearrangement links TRBV11-2 to TRBJ2-5, with 10 bases aligning to TRBD2. CDR3 size: 16 residues. From germline, CDR1 is SGHAT and CDR2 FQNNGV.

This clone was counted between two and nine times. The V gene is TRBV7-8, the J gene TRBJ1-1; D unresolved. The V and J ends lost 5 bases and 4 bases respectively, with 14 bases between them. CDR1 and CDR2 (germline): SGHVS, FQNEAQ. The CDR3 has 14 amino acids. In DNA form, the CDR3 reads TGTGCCAGCAGCACTTCTACCTTGAGCACTGAAGCTTTCTTT. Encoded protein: CASSTSTLSTEAFF.

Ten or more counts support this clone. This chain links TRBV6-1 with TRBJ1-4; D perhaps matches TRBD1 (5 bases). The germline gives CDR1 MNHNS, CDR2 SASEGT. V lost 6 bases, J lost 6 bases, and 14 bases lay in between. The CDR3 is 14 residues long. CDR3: CASRDLTAYEKLFF. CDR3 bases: TGTGCCAGCAGAGACCTGACAGCCTATGAAAAACTGTTTTTT.

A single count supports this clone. The CDR3, as DNA: TGTGCCAGCAGCCAGACTAGGCCCAATGAGCAGTTCTTC. It is translated as CASSQTRPNEQFF. The rearrangement joins TRBV4-2 to TRBJ2-1; TRBD2 might be the D (6 bases). Per germline, CDR1 LGHNA and CDR2 YNFKEQ. This CDR3 is 13 amino acids long. The ends were cut back, 3 bases at V and 6 bases at J, with 9 bases in the middle.